This TCR beta chain was retrieved from a study of blood T cell repertoires in COVID-19. The V end lost 0 bases, the J end lost 6 bases, and 8 bases lay between the germline ends. Germline V gives CDR1 SGHTA, CDR2 FQGNSA. The CDR3 runs 14 residues. Clones were sequenced by immunoSEQ multiplex PCR, and TCRdb holds only the in-frame ones, with some missing. The table lists hundreds of thousands of clones, about four fifths of them singletons, with about 3.8% in the top ten. This sequence was found in a middle-aged woman who had been exposed to COVID-19. Sequencing was done on a sample of PBMCs or T cells enriched from blood (not recorded which). The genes are TRBV7-2 and TRBJ2-2, with D possibly being TRBD2 (5 bases). CDR3 sequence reads: CASSLARRPGELFF. In DNA form, the CDR3 reads TGTGCCAGCAGCTTAGCCCGGAGGCCCGGGGAGCTGTTTTTT.